What follows is one TCR beta chain and its context. The entry originates in a study of PD-L1 blockade in urothelial cancer. Study at large: Administration of atezolizumab to patients began in the mid-2010s, at 1,200 mg intravenously every 3 weeks.

Here immunoSEQ multiplex PCR was the method, and the copy in TCRdb shows in-frame clones only, minus some. The sample shows about 88,000 clones, 90% of them seen only once. V gave up 2 bases and J gave up 4 bases, with 17 bases separating them. This CDR3 has 16 residues. Germline V lookup: CDR1 SGHTA, CDR2 FQGNSA. The TCR sequence derives from a man in his sixties with urothelial cancer. The chain couples TRBV7-2 to TRBJ1-2, with no clear D. The sequencing here drew on PBMCs, taken around atezolizumab (anti-PD-L1) treatment. CDR3 DNA: TGTGCCAGCAGCTTAAGTGCGGGCAGGACGGGCTATGGCTACACCTTC. Translating it yields CASSLSAGRTGYGYTF.